Listed here is a single T cell receptor (beta chain). These data come from a study of control samples from healthy donors and cancer patients. This table comes from immunoSEQ multiplex PCR, and its TCRdb copy is limited to in-frame clones, with some not included. The sample lists about 98,000 clones, around 90% seen once, with 2% to 2.5% in the top ten. This CDR3 contains 13 residues. The V gene's germline CDR1 is SGHRS and CDR2 YFSETQ. V was trimmed by 0 bases and J by 2 bases, leaving 5 bases between them. This TCR derives from a woman younger than 30 in good health. The sample comprised blood. The genes are TRBV5-1 and TRBJ2-5; perhaps TRBD1 as D (5 bases). CDR3 sequence reads: CASSLEGQETQYF. The CDR3 DNA is TGCGCCAGCAGCTTGGAGGGGCAAGAGACCCAGTACTTC.